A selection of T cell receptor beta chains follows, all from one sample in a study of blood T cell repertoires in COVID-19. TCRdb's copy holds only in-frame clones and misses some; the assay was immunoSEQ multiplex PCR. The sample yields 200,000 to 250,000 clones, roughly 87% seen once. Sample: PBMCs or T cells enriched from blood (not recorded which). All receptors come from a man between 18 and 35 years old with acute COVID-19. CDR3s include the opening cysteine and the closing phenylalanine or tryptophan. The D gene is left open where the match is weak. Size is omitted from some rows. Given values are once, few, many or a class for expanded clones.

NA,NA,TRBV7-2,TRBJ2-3,CASSFEQGRTDTQYF,TGTGCCAGCAGCTTCGAACAGGGTCGCACAGATACGCAGTATTTT
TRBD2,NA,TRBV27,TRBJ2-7,CASSPVAGGHPPYEQYF,TGTGCCAGCAGTCCTGTAGCGGGAGGCCACCCTCCCTACGAGCAGTACTTC
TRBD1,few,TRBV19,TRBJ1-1,CASSTTGVGTEAFF,TGTGCCAGTAGTACGACAGGGGTAGGGACTGAAGCTTTCTTT
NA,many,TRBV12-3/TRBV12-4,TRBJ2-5,CASSLRETQYF,TGTGCCAGCAGTTTGCGCGAGACCCAGTACTTC
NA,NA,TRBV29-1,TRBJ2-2,CSARRGLVNTGELFF,TGCAGCGCCAGAAGGGGACTCGTGAACACCGGGGAGCTGTTTTTT
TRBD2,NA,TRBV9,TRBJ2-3,CASSPSGRPEDTQYF,TGTGCCAGCAGCCCAAGCGGGAGGCCAGAAGATACGCAGTATTTT
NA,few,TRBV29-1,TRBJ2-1,CSVETGEQFF,TGCAGCGTTGAGACGGGTGAGCAGTTCTTC
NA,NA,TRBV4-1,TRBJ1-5,CASSGNTGDNQPQHF,TGCGCCAGCAGTGGAAACACCGGGGATAATCAGCCCCAGCATTTT
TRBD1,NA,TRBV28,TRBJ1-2,CASSLTDRSLGYTF,TGTGCCAGCAGTTTAACGGACAGGTCGCTCGGCTACACCTTC
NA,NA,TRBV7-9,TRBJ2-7,CASSLPGRPYEQYF,TGTGCCAGCAGCTTACCGGGGAGGCCTTACGAGCAGTACTTC
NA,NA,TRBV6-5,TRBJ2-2,CASRARGLNTGELFF,TGTGCCAGCAGAGCGCGGGGACTGAACACCGGGGAGCTGTTTTTT
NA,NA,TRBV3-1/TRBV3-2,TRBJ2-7,CASSPLGQYF,TGTGCCAGCAGCCCTCTCGGGCAGTACTTC
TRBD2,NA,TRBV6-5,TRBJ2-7,CASTPGLAGVGEQYF,TGTGCCAGCACTCCCGGACTAGCGGGAGTAGGCGAGCAGTACTTC
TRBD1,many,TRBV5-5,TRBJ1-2,CASSFLEPGTAYGYTF,TGTGCCAGCAGCTTTTTGGAACCCGGGACAGCCTATGGCTACACCTTC
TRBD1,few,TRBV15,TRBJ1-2,CATSTRTGLDYGYTF,TGTGCCACCAGCACCAGGACAGGGTTGGACTATGGCTACACCTTC
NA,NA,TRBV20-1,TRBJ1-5,CSASSGSSNQPQHF,TGCAGTGCTAGTTCGGGTTCTAGCAATCAGCCCCAGCATTTT
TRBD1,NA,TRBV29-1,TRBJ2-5,CSVNRGHQETQYF,TGCAGCGTCAACAGGGGGCACCAAGAGACCCAGTACTTC
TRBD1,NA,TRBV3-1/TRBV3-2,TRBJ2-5,CASSQGGTGSETQYF,TGTGCCAGCAGCCAAGGTGGGACAGGGAGTGAGACCCAGTACTTC
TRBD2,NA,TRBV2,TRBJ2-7,CASSVREGQEQYF,TGTGCCAGCAGTGTTCGGGAGGGTCAGGAGCAGTACTTC
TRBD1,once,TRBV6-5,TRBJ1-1,CASTRGASLNTEAFF,TGTGCCAGCACCAGGGGGGCCTCCCTAAACACTGAAGCTTTCTTT
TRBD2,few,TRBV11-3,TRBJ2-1,CASSLSLAGNNEQFF,TGTGCCAGCAGCTTAAGCCTAGCGGGAAACAATGAGCAGTTCTTC
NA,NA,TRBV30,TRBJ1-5,CAWSSSKDIYSNQPQHF,TGTGCCTGGAGTTCTTCCAAGGACATTTATAGCAATCAGCCCCAGCATTTT
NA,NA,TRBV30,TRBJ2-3,CAWNRQGGDTQYF,TGTGCCTGGAACCGACAGGGAGGAGATACGCAGTATTTT
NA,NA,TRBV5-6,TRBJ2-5,CASSLALGLGETQYF,TGTGCCAGCAGCTTGGCCCTTGGACTGGGAGAGACCCAGTACTTC
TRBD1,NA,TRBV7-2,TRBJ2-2,CASSLNRGDTGELFF,TGTGCCAGCAGCCTCAACAGGGGTGACACCGGGGAGCTGTTTTTT
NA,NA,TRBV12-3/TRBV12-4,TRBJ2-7,CASSREFYDEQYF,TGTGCCAGCAGTCGGGAGTTCTACGACGAGCAGTACTTC
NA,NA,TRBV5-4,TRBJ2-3,CASSSGGPKDTQYF,TGTGCCAGCAGCTCCGGAGGGCCGAAAGATACGCAGTATTTT
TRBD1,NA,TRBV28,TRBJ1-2,CASTDRVGGYTF,TGTGCCAGCACCGACAGGGTTGGTGGCTACACCTTC
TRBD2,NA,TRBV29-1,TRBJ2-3,CSVALLLAGAPGPDTQYF,TGCAGCGTTGCCCTCCTACTAGCGGGAGCCCCCGGCCCAGATACGCAGTATTTT
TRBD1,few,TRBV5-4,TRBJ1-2,CASSPGQGYGYTF,TGTGCCAGCAGCCCGGGACAGGGATATGGCTACACCTTC